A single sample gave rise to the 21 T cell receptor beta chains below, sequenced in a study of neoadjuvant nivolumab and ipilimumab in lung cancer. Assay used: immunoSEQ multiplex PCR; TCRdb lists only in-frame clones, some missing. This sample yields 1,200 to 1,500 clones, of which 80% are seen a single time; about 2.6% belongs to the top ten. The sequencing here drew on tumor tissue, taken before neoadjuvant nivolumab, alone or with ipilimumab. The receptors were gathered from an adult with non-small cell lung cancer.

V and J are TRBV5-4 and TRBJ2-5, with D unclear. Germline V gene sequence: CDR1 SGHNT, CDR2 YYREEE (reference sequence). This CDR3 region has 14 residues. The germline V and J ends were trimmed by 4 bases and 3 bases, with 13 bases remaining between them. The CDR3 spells CASSRAPSEETQYF. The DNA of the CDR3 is TGTGCCAGCAGCCGGGCCCCTTCGGAAGAGACCCAGTACTTC.

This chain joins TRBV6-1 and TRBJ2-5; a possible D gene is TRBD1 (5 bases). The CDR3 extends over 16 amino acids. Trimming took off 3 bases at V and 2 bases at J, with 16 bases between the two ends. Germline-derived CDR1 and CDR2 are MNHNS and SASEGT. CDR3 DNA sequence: TGTGCCAGCAGTGAGCCCGGGCAGGGCCATCAAGAGACCCAGTACTTC. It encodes CASSEPGQGHQETQYF.

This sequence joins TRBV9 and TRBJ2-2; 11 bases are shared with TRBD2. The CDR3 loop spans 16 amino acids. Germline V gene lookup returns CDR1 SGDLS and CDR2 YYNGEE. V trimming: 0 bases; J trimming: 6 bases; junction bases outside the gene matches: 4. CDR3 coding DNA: TGTGCCAGCAGCGTAGCTAGCGGGAGGATGGCCGGGGAGCTGTTTTTT. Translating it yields CASSVASGRMAGELFF.

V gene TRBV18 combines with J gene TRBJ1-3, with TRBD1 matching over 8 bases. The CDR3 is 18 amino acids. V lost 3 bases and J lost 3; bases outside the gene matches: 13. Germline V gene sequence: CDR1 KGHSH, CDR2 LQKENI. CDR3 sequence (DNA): TGTGCCAGCTCACCGCCCAATCGACAGGGGCGTGTTGGAAACACCATATATTTT. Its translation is CASSPPNRQGRVGNTIYF.

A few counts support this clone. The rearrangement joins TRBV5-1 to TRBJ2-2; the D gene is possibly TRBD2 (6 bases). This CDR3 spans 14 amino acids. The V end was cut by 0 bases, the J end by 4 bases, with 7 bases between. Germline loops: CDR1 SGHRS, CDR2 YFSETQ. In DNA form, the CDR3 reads TGCGCCAGCAGCTTGGCCGGGGGCACCGGGGAGCTGTTTTTT. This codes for CASSLAGGTGELFF.

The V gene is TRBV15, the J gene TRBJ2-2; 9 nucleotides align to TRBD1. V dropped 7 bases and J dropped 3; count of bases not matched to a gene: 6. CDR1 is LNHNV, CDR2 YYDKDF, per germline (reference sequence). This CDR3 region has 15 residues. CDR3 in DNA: TGTGCCACCACCAGGACAGGGGCCGACACCGGGGAGCTGTTTTTT. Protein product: CATTRTGADTGELFF.

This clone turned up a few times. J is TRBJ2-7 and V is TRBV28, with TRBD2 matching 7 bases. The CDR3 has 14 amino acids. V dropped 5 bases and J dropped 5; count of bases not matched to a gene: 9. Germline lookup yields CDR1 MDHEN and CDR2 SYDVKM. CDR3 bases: TGTGCCAGCAGTAGCGGGACCTTCCGCGACGAGCAGTACTTC. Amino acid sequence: CASSSGTFRDEQYF.

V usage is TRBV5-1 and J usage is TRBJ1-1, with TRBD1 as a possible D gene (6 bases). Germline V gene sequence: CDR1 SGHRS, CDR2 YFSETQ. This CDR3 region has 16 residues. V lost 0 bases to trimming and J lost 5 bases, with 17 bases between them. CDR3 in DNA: TGCGCCAGCAGCTTGGCAAAAACAGGGACTAGGACTGAAGCTTTCTTT. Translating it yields CASSLAKTGTRTEAFF.

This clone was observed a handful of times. The CDR3 DNA reads as TGCAGCGCAGGACGATCCTACAATGAGCAGTTCTTC. Amino acid sequence: CSAGRSYNEQFF. The chain has TRBV29-1 and TRBJ2-1; the D is unclear. Germline V gives CDR1 SQVTM, CDR2 ANQGSEA. Trimming removed 7 bases at V and 1 base at J, with 8 bases between. The CDR3 is 12 amino acids.

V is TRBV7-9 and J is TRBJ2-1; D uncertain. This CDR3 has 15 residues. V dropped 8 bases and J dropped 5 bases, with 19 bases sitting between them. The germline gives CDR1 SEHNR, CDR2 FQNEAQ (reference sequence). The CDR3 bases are TGTGCCAGCGTTGGGCCAACACCGGATCACAATGAGCAGTTCTTC. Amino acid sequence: CASVGPTPDHNEQFF.

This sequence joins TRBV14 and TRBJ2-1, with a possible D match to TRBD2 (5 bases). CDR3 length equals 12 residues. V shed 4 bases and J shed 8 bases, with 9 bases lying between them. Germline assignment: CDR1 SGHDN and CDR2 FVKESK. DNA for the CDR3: TGTGCCAGCAGCCGCCGGGGAGATGAGCAGTTCTTC. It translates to CASSRRGDEQFF.

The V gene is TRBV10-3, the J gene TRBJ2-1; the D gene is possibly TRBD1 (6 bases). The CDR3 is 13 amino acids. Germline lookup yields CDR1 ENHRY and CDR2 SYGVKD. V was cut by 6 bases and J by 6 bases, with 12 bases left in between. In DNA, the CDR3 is TGTGCCATCAGCAGGGGTGGCTTCAATGAGCAGTTCTTC. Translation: CAISRGGFNEQFF.

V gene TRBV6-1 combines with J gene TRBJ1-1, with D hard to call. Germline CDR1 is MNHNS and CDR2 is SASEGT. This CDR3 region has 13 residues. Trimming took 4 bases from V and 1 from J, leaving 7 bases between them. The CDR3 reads CASSGSSNTEAFF. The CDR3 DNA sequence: TGTGCCAGCAGTGGGAGTTCGAACACTGAAGCTTTCTTT.

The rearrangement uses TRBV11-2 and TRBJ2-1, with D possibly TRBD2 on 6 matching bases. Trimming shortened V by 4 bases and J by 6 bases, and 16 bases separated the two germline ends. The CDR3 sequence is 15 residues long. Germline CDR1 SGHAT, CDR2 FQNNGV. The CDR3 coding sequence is TGTGCCAGCAGCTCCAGGAGGGAAACAGGCAATGAGCAGTTCTTC. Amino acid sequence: CASSSRRETGNEQFF.

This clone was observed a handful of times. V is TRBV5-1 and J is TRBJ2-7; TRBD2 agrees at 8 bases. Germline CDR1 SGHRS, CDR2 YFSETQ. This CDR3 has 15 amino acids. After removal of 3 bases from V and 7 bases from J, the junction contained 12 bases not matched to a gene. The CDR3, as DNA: TGCGCCAGCAGCTGGGACTTCACGGGGGGGTTGGAGCAGTACTTC. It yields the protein CASSWDFTGGLEQYF.

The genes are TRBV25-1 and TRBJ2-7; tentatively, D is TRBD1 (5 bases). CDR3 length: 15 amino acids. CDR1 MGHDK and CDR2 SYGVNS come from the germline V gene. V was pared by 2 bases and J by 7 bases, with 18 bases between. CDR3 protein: CASSEVVTGRREQYF. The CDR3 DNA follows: TGTGCCAGCAGTGAAGTCGTAACAGGCCGCCGGGAGCAGTACTTC.

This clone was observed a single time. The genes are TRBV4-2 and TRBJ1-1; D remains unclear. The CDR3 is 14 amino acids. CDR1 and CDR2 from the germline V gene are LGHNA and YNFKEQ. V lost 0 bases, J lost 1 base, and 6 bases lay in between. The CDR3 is CASSQDDKNTEAFF. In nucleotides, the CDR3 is TGTGCCAGCAGCCAAGACGACAAGAACACTGAAGCTTTCTTT.

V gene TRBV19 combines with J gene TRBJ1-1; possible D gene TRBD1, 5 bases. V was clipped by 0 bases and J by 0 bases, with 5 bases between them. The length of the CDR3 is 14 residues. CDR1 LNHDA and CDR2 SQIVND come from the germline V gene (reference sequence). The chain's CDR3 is CASSIEGLNTEAFF. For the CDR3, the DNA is TGTGCCAGTAGTATAGAGGGGCTGAACACTGAAGCTTTCTTT.

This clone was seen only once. The CDR3 here is CASSSGQSGELFF. The CDR3 DNA follows: TGTGCCAGCAGCTCGGGACAAAGCGGGGAGCTGTTTTTT. The chain combines TRBV5-4 with TRBJ2-2; D perhaps matches TRBD1 (6 bases). Trimming pared 3 bases from V and 7 bases from J, leaving 10 bases between. Germline V CDR1 and CDR2: SGHNT, YYREEE (reference sequence). The CDR3 loop spans 13 amino acids.

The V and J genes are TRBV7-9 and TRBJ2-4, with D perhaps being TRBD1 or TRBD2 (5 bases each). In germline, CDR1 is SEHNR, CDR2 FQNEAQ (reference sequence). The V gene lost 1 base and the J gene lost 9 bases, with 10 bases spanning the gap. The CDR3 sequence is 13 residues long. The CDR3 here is CASSLGGITIQYF. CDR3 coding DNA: TGTGCCAGCAGCTTAGGGGGGATTACCATTCAGTACTTC.

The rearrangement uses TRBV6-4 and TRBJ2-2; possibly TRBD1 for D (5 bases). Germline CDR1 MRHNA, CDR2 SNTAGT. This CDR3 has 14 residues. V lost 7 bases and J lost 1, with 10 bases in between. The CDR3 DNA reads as TGTGCCAGCACCTTGACAGAGAACACCGGGGAGCTGTTTTTT. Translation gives CASTLTENTGELFF.